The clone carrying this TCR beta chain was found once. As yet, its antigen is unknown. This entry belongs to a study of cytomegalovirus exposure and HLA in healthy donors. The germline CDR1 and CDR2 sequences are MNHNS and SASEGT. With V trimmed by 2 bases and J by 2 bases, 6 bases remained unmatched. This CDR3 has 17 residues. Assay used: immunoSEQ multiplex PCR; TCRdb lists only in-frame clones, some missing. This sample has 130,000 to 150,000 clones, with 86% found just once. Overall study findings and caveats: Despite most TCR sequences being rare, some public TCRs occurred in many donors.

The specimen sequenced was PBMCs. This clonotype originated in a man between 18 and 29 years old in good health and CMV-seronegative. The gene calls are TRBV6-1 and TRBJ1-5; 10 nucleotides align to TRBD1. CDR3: CASSEWDRGWGNQPQHF. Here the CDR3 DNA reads TGTGCCAGCAGTGAATGGGACAGGGGTTGGGGCAATCAGCCCCAGCATTTT.